A single sample is the source of the 21 T cell receptor beta chains below, sequenced in a study of molecular identifiers for immune sequencing clone quantification. TCRdb fed the PCR reads into MiXCR, producing one record per CDR3 protein. The sample shows 400,000 to 600,000 distinct CDR3 sequences, roughly a fifth of them seen only once. The sequencing input was naive CD8+ T cells from blood, with Jurkat cell RNA spiked in. Subset defined: FACS-sorted CD8+CD4-CCR7+CD45RA+ naive T cells. The receptors here all came from a human donor in good health. Some libraries in this study had Jurkat cell RNA spiked in.

The sample holds many counts of this clonotype. This chain links TRBV28 with TRBJ2-7, with TRBD2 matching 7 bases. The junction had 4 bases not matched to a gene; V was cut back by 6 bases and J by 2 bases. The germline CDR1 and CDR2 sequences are MDHEN and SYDVKM. The CDR3 covers 13 residues. The chain's CDR3 is CASSHGLAYEQYF. The CDR3 coding sequence is TGTGCCAGCAGCCACGGACTAGCCTACGAGCAGTACTTC. The full variable domain, its missing parts supplied by reference TRBV28 and TRBJ2-7, is DVKVTQSSRYLVKRTGEKVFLECVQDMDHENMFWYRQDPGLGLRLIYFSYDVKMKEKGDIPEGYSVSREKKERFSLILESASTNQTSMYLCASSHGLAYEQYFGPGTRLTVT.

The chain uses TRBV20-1 and TRBJ2-7, with 9 bases that match TRBD1. CDR3 length equals 15 residues. The germline V gene encodes CDR1 DFQATT and CDR2 SNEGSKA (reference sequence). V lost 3 bases and J lost 5; bases outside the gene matches: 11. The CDR3 DNA reads TGCAGTGCTAGTGCTCCGGGACAGGGTGCTGACGAGCAGTACTTC. Encoded protein: CSASAPGQGADEQYF.

This clonotype was detected ten times or more. The chain couples TRBV28 to TRBJ2-7; D may match TRBD1 or TRBD2 (5 bases each). The CDR3 loop spans 13 amino acids. V was clipped by 6 bases and J by 3 bases, with 12 bases between them. Germline values: CDR1 MDHEN, CDR2 SYDVKM. Written as DNA, the CDR3 is TGTGCCAGCAGGGGGGTTGCGGACTACGAGCAGTACTTC. This gives the protein CASRGVADYEQYF.

This clonotype was counted many times. The chain links TRBV29-1 to TRBJ2-3; possibly TRBD1 for D (6 bases). Germline V gene sequence: CDR1 SQVTM, CDR2 ANQGSEA. V gave up 7 bases and J gave up 2 bases, with 16 bases separating them. The CDR3 length is 14 residues. Written as DNA, the CDR3 is TGCAGCGGCGAGCCAGGGGCCCCCACAGATACGCAGTATTTT. Its translation is CSGEPGAPTDTQYF.

This chain connects TRBV30 to TRBJ1-1; 9 bases align to TRBD1. V gave up 3 bases and J gave up 7 bases; unmatched junction bases: 9. This CDR3 contains 14 residues. Germline lookup yields CDR1 GTSNPN and CDR2 SVGIG (reference sequence). The DNA of the CDR3 is TGTGCCTGGAGCCCGGGACAGGGACCACTTGAAGCTTTCTTT. Translating gives CAWSPGQGPLEAFF.

With regard to this clonotype: A much more abundant neighbour one base away suggests this may be a read error. V is TRBV7-6 and J is TRBJ2-2; TRBD1 is a possible D gene (6 bases). Germline V lookup: CDR1 SGHVS, CDR2 FNYEAQ. The CDR3 extends over 15 amino acids. The CDR3 loop is CASSSRGQNTGELLF. The DNA of the CDR3 is TGTGCCAGCAGCTCCAGAGGACAGAACACCGGGGAGCTGCTTTTT.

The gene calls are TRBV3-1 and TRBJ2-2; 7 nucleotides match TRBD1. The CDR3 runs 15 residues. The V gene end was trimmed by 6 bases and the J gene end by 3 bases; junction bases not matched to a gene: 7. Germline CDR1 LGHDT, CDR2 YNNKEL (reference sequence). In nucleotides, the CDR3 is TGTGCCAGCAGTTTTGACAGGGCCCACACCGGGGAGCTGTTTTTT. Its protein is CASSFDRAHTGELFF.

This clonotype was recorded many times. The genes are TRBV28 and TRBJ2-1; D remains ambiguous. V gave up 3 bases and J gave up 0 bases, with 3 bases separating them. CDR3 length: 13 amino acids. Germline V gene lookup returns CDR1 MDHEN and CDR2 SYDVKM. The CDR3 DNA is TGTGCCAGCAGTTTCAGCTCCTACAATGAGCAGTTCTTC. Translation: CASSFSSYNEQFF.

In its sample, this clonotype was seen a few times. The rearrangement joins TRBV9 to TRBJ2-1; 7 bases are shared with TRBD1. Germline loops: CDR1 SGDLS, CDR2 YYNGEE. Trimming removed 0 bases from V and 7 bases from J; junction bases left unmatched: 7. The CDR3 has 15 amino acids. The CDR3 reads CASSVGGGRGNEQFF. DNA of the CDR3: TGTGCCAGCAGCGTAGGAGGAGGCAGGGGGAATGAGCAGTTCTTC.

The chain joins TRBV6-5 to TRBJ2-1; 7 bases agree with TRBD2. This CDR3 has 16 residues. Germline CDR1 is MNHEY and CDR2 is SVGAGI. The trim removed 0 bases at V and 4 bases at J, leaving 6 bases unmatched. Here the CDR3 DNA reads TGTGCCAGCAGTTACTCGAAGCTAGCGGAGTACAATGAGCAGTTCTTC. Translation gives CASSYSKLAEYNEQFF.

This clonotype has ten or more counts. V is TRBV23-1 and J is TRBJ2-2, with D perhaps TRBD2 (5 bases). TRBV23-1 is an open reading frame, and its role is uncertain. The CDR3 has 15 residues. V was cut by 7 bases and J by 2 bases, with 14 bases left in between. Written as DNA, the CDR3 is TGCGCCAGCACAGTCATCGAGGGAAACACCGGGGAGCTGTTTTTT. Amino acid sequence: CASTVIEGNTGELFF.

The chain uses TRBV12-3 or TRBV12-4 and TRBJ2-3; 7 bases are a match to TRBD1. The junction had 6 bases not matched to a gene; V was cut back by 5 bases and J by 1 base. There are 15 residues in the CDR3. The CDR3 here is CASSPGTEGTDTQYF. CDR3 in DNA: TGTGCCAGCAGTCCCGGGACAGAGGGCACAGATACGCAGTATTTT.

Only a few counts were recorded for this clonotype. This chain connects TRBV27 to TRBJ2-7; D ambiguous. Trimming took 4 bases from V and 2 from J, leaving 9 bases between them. Germline CDR1 is MNHEY and CDR2 is SMNVEV (reference sequence). The CDR3 consists of 13 residues. The CDR3 nucleotides are TGTGCCAGCAGTTCTCGGGTCCCCTACGAGCAGTACTTC. It specifies CASSSRVPYEQYF.

The rearrangement joins TRBV27 to TRBJ1-5; no firm D call. The CDR3 is 13 amino acids. The ends were cut back, 7 bases at V and 0 bases at J, with 7 bases in the middle. Germline CDR1 and CDR2: MNHEY and SMNVEV (reference sequence). DNA for the CDR3: TGTGCCAGCACTACCGGTAGCAATCAGCCCCAGCATTTT. Its translation: CASTTGSNQPQHF.

This clonotype was counted many times. J is TRBJ2-7 and V is TRBV20-1; D remains unclear. The CDR3 contains 10 residues. Germline CDR1 DFQATT, CDR2 SNEGSKA (reference sequence). V lost 1 base and J lost 2, with 0 bases in between. The CDR3 DNA reads as TGCAGTGCTAGAGCCTACGAGCAGTACTTC. Its protein product is CSARAYEQYF.

The chain employs TRBV28 and TRBJ2-2, with TRBD1 as a possible D gene (6 bases). V lost 6 bases and J 8 bases, leaving 16 bases between the germline ends. This CDR3 is 14 amino acids long. The V gene's germline CDR1 is MDHEN and CDR2 SYDVKM. CDR3 loop: CASRPIRGTGELFF. CDR3 sequence (DNA): TGTGCCAGCAGACCTATAAGGGGGACAGGGGAGCTGTTTTTT.

A note on this clonotype: This may stem from a read error, because a much larger clone lies one nucleotide away. The chain links TRBV29-1 to TRBJ2-7, with unresolved D. V was pared by 1 base and J by 1 base, with 8 bases between. Germline assignment: CDR1 SQVTM and CDR2 ANQGSEA. The CDR3 is made up of 13 amino acids. CDR3: CSVEGNASYEQYF. The DNA of the CDR3 is TGCAGCGTTGAAGGGAATGCGTCCTACGAGCAGTACTTC.

The rearrangement uses TRBV7-9 and TRBJ2-1; D gene ambiguous. Per germline, CDR1 SEHNR and CDR2 FQNEAQ (reference sequence). V dropped 4 bases and J dropped 12 bases, with 10 bases sitting between them. This CDR3 is 11 amino acids long. The chain's CDR3 is CASSSDVGQFF. The CDR3 coding sequence is TGTGCCAGCAGCTCCGATGTAGGGCAGTTCTTC.

Points on this clonotype: Being one base from a much bigger clone, this may be a read error. The chain is built from TRBV28 and TRBJ1-6, with D unresolved. From germline, CDR1 is MDHEN and CDR2 SYDVKM. The CDR3 is 15 amino acids. Trimming took 7 bases from V and 11 from J, leaving 21 bases between them. The CDR3 sequence: CASTHLLTGNPPLHF. CDR3 nucleotide sequence: TGTGCCAGCACGCACCTTCTGACTGGAAATCCACCCCTCCACTTT.

This chain connects TRBV4-3 to TRBJ2-3, with 7 bases matching TRBD2. After removal of 0 bases from V and 0 bases from J, the junction contained 3 bases not matched to a gene. This CDR3 spans 16 amino acids. Germline V gene data show CDR1 as LGHNA and CDR2 as YSLEER. The CDR3 DNA reads as TGCGCCAGCAGCCAAGACGCAGCGGGGAGCACAGATACGCAGTATTTT. Translation: CASSQDAAGSTDTQYF.

Turning to this clonotype: A much larger clone lies one base from this, so it may be a read error. The CDR3 spells CASSHEISYSGNTIYF. The CDR3 nucleotides read TGCGCCAGCAGCCACGAGATCAGTTACTCTGGAAACACCATATATTTT. The rearrangement links TRBV4-1 to TRBJ1-3; D call uncertain. Germline loops: CDR1 MGHRA, CDR2 YSYEKL. The CDR3 sequence is 16 residues long. V lost 3 bases to trimming and J lost 0 bases, with 12 bases between them.